These T cell receptor beta chains were read from a single sample in a study of blood T cell repertoires in COVID-19. Generated by immunoSEQ multiplex PCR, the TCRdb table keeps only in-frame clones and is missing some. The sample has 200,000 to 250,000 clones, just over 85% seen once. The sample consisted of PBMCs or T cells enriched from blood (not recorded which). These TCRs come from a woman in her thirties or forties with acute COVID-19. Each CDR3 is given with its conserved first and last residue. The D gene is left open where the match is weak. Clone size is not always given. Where it is, it says once, few, many or a class for expanded clones.

TRBJ1-3 - TRBV9 TRBD1 CASSVASIGQGRGNTIYF TGTGCCAGCAGCGTAGCGTCAATCGGACAGGGTAGAGGAAACACCATATATTTT
TRBJ2-4 - TRBV19 - CASSRGEENIQYF TGTGCCAGTAGTAGGGGGGAGGAAAACATTCAGTACTTC
TRBJ1-5 - TRBV6-5 TRBD1 CASSIDRGVNQPQHF TGTGCCAGCAGTATTGACAGGGGCGTGAATCAGCCCCAGCATTTT
TRBJ2-1 - TRBV3-1/TRBV3-2 TRBD2 CASSQDLAGGPAGDEQFF TGTGCCAGCAGCCAAGACCTAGCGGGGGGGCCGGCAGGGGATGAGCAGTTCTTC
TRBJ1-1 once TRBV2 - CASRWPQGMNTEAFF TGTGCCAGCAGGTGGCCACAGGGAATGAACACTGAAGCTTTCTTT
TRBJ1-6 - TRBV30 TRBD1 CAWSGGTGRNSPLHF TGTGCCTGGAGTGGGGGGACAGGGCGCAATTCACCCCTCCACTTT
TRBJ1-4 - TRBV5-1 TRBD1 CASGQDRGATNEKLFF TGCGCCAGCGGACAGGACAGGGGGGCAACTAATGAAAAACTGTTTTTT
TRBJ2-1 once TRBV5-1 TRBD2 CASSLMTSGGPKPEQFF TGCGCCAGCAGCCTGATGACTAGCGGGGGGCCTAAACCTGAGCAGTTCTTC
TRBJ1-1 - TRBV7-2 TRBD1 CASSLWGQGRDTEAFF TGTGCCAGCAGCTTATGGGGACAGGGCAGGGACACTGAAGCTTTCTTT
TRBJ1-2 - TRBV7-9 - CASSLGTGGYTF TGTGCCAGCAGCTTAGGGACTGGCGGCTACACCTTC
TRBJ2-1 - TRBV2 TRBD1 CASSKMGQGGVEQFF TGTGCCAGCAGTAAAATGGGACAGGGGGGTGTTGAGCAGTTCTTC
TRBJ1-1 - TRBV19 - CASSFPGPGGTEAFF TGTGCCAGTAGTTTCCCGGGACCCGGGGGAACTGAAGCTTTCTTT
TRBJ1-6 - TRBV2 - CASRRRAAMDSPLHF TGTGCCAGCAGGAGGAGGGCCGCCATGGATTCACCCCTCCACTTT
TRBJ1-5 - TRBV7-6 - CASSPNRNQPQHF TGTGCCAGCAGCCCCAACAGGAATCAGCCCCAGCATTTT
TRBJ1-1 - TRBV7-9 - CASRAGEMNTEAFF TGTGCCAGCAGAGCAGGGGAAATGAACACTGAAGCTTTCTTT
TRBJ1-4 - TRBV15 - CATSTSGPGEKLFF TGTGCCACCAGCACATCAGGTCCGGGAGAAAAACTGTTTTTT
TRBJ2-3 - TRBV5-5 - CASSLNPRGGDTQYF TGTGCCAGCAGCTTGAACCCCCGCGGCGGAGATACGCAGTATTTT
TRBJ1-1 - TRBV7-8 - CASSLVREGTEAFF TGTGCCAGCAGCTTAGTCCGGGAGGGCACTGAAGCTTTCTTT
TRBJ1-2 - TRBV2 - CASNAVRGLQGYTF TGTGCCAGCAATGCAGTTAGGGGACTTCAAGGCTACACCTTC
TRBJ1-6 - TRBV19 TRBD1 CASRPGTGNSPLHF TGTGCCAGTAGGCCGGGGACAGGGAATTCACCCCTCCACTTT
TRBJ2-7 many TRBV6-2/TRBV6-3 - CASSYSEDSYEQYF TGTGCCAGCAGTTACTCCGAGGACTCCTACGAGCAGTACTTC
TRBJ1-2 few TRBV7-9 - CASIGTSNYGYTF TGTGCCAGCATCGGGACATCTAACTATGGCTACACCTTC
TRBJ2-2 - TRBV6-5 - CASSSGYTGELFF TGTGCCAGCAGTTCAGGGTACACCGGGGAGCTGTTTTTT
TRBJ2-7 once TRBV6-1 TRBD1 CASSEAVQGAGRYF TGTGCCAGCAGTGAAGCGGTCCAGGGGGCCGGGCGGTACTTC
TRBJ1-2 - TRBV27 - CASSFGGSRAGSYTF TGTGCCAGCAGTTTTGGTGGTAGTCGGGCCGGGAGCTACACCTTC
TRBJ2-2 - TRBV5-4 - CASSLVGGLRAGELFF TGTGCCAGCAGCTTGGTCGGGGGGCTTCGAGCCGGGGAGCTGTTTTTT
TRBJ2-5 - TRBV19 TRBD1 CASSIVLGTGLQETQYF TGTGCCAGTAGTATTGTTTTAGGGACAGGGTTACAAGAGACCCAGTACTTC
TRBJ2-1 - TRBV11-3 - CASSLKPSSYNEQFF TGTGCCAGCAGCTTAAAACCCAGCTCCTACAATGAGCAGTTCTTC
TRBJ2-4 - TRBV3-1/TRBV3-2 - CASSQDWAGRGDIQYF TGTGCCAGCAGCCAAGATTGGGCGGGGAGGGGGGACATTCAGTACTTC
TRBJ1-1 - TRBV7-6 - CASSLALAGEAFF TGTGCCAGCAGCTTAGCGCTGGCAGGGGAAGCTTTCTTT
TRBJ2-5 - TRBV18 TRBD2 CASSPLRGQETQYF TGTGCCAGCTCACCATTGCGGGGGCAAGAGACCCAGTACTTC
TRBJ1-2 - TRBV19 - CASSTLIRQANYGYTF TGTGCCAGTAGTACGTTGATACGACAAGCTAACTATGGCTACACCTTC
TRBJ2-7 once TRBV7-2 TRBD2 CASSRAGGWAYEQYF TGTGCCAGCAGCCGCGCGGGGGGCTGGGCCTACGAGCAGTACTTC
TRBJ2-5 - TRBV11-2 - CASSSAGETQYF TGTGCCAGCAGCTCAGCAGGGGAGACCCAGTACTTC
TRBJ1-1 few TRBV19 - CASSINMATEAFF TGTGCCAGTAGTATTAATATGGCCACTGAAGCTTTCTTT
TRBJ2-7 - TRBV25-1 TRBD2 CASSAGLREQYF TGTGCCAGCAGTGCGGGACTACGCGAGCAGTACTTC
TRBJ1-2 - TRBV5-1 TRBD1 CASSLAGTGAQGYTF TGCGCCAGCAGCTTGGCCGGGACAGGGGCCCAGGGCTACACCTTC
TRBJ1-2 - TRBV13 - CASSPTGPGDYGYTF TGTGCCAGCAGCCCCACGGGGCCGGGGGACTATGGCTACACCTTC
TRBJ2-3 few TRBV3-1/TRBV3-2 TRBD2 CASSPGISGDSGWDTQYF TGTGCCAGCAGCCCCGGGATTAGCGGGGATTCAGGTTGGGATACGCAGTATTTT
TRBJ1-3 - TRBV11-2 - CASSLDEWAGQNTIYF TGTGCCAGCAGCTTAGACGAATGGGCAGGGCAAAACACCATATATTTT
TRBJ1-1 - TRBV19 TRBD1 CASSAQGGTNTEAFF TGTGCCAGTAGTGCACAGGGGGGGACAAACACTGAAGCTTTCTTT
TRBJ2-3 - TRBV2 TRBD1 CASSRQGDTDTQYF TGTGCCAGCAGTAGACAGGGAGACACAGATACGCAGTATTTT
TRBJ1-2 - TRBV24-1 TRBD1 CATAGQGFNYGYTF TGTGCCACCGCCGGACAGGGGTTTAACTATGGCTACACCTTC
TRBJ2-3 - TRBV6-1 - CASSEVSGVADTQYF TGTGCCAGCAGTGAAGTATCAGGTGTGGCAGATACGCAGTATTTT
TRBJ1-1 - TRBV7-9 TRBD1 CASSLALSQGRIMNTEAFF TGTGCCAGCAGCTTAGCCCTTTCACAGGGGAGGATTATGAACACTGAAGCTTTCTTT
TRBJ2-2 - TRBV5-4 TRBD1 CASSSPPLTGSNTGELFF TGTGCCAGCAGTTCTCCACCCCTGACAGGGTCGAACACCGGGGAGCTGTTTTTT
TRBJ2-2 - TRBV10-1 - CASSVSTGELFF TGCGCCAGCAGTGTATCCACCGGGGAGCTGTTTTTT
TRBJ1-1 - TRBV10-2 - CASSDLGGTEAFF TGCGCCAGCAGTGATCTGGGGGGCACTGAAGCTTTCTTT
TRBJ2-6 - TRBV9 TRBD1 CASSVGAGGSSGANVLTF TGTGCCAGCAGCGTAGGGGCAGGGGGTAGCTCTGGGGCCAACGTCCTGACTTTC
TRBJ1-1 once TRBV7-8 - CASSLVAGNTEAFF TGTGCCAGCAGCTTAGTTGCGGGGAACACTGAAGCTTTCTTT
TRBJ2-1 - TRBV12-5 - CASGLWGDLYEQFF TGTGCTAGTGGTTTGTGGGGCGACTTGTATGAGCAGTTCTTC
TRBJ1-5 - TRBV7-2 - CASSERAGPNSNQPQHF TGTGCCAGCAGCGAGAGAGCAGGTCCCAATAGCAATCAGCCCCAGCATTTT